Listed here are 5 T cell receptor beta chains from one sample, sequenced in a study of neurological immune-mediated disorders. Time point defined: technical triplicate 3. Each CDR3 protein is one row after TCRdb ran MiXCR on the 5' RACE reads. This table holds around 47,000 distinct CDR3 sequences, 20% to 25% found once. Specimen: PBMCs. The receptor set was obtained from a man in his sixties with HTLV-1-associated myelopathy (HAM/TSP).

This clonotype was recorded many times. The chain carries TRBV29-1 and TRBJ2-3; TRBD1 aligns across 10 bases. This CDR3 has 15 residues. Germline CDR1 is SQVTM and CDR2 is ANQGSEA. V trimming: 6 bases; J trimming: 4 bases; junction bases outside the gene matches: 10. DNA of the CDR3: TGCAGCGTGGCTCCGGGACAGGGGAACGCAGATACGCAGTATTTT. Translated, it gives CSVAPGQGNADTQYF.

This clonotype was counted at least ten times. This may stem from a read error, because a much larger clone lies one nucleotide away. The rearrangement joins TRBV5-1 to TRBJ2-6; tentative D call: TRBD1 (6 bases). Germline assignment: CDR1 SGHRS and CDR2 YFSETQ. The length of the CDR3 is 18 residues. V dropped 6 bases and J dropped 0 bases, with 19 bases sitting between them. In DNA form, the CDR3 reads TGCGCCAGCACCCCGGGGCAGGGGACACCCTCTGGGGCCAACGTCCTGACTTTC. Its translation: CASTPGQGTPSGANVLTF.

This clonotype was counted a few times. This sequence joins TRBV11-2 and TRBJ2-7, with 7 nucleotides matching TRBD1. Unmatched junction bases numbered 2, after V lost 1 base and J lost 2 bases. This CDR3 has 14 residues. Germline values: CDR1 SGHAT, CDR2 FQNNGV. CDR3: CASSLVGQAYEQYF. The CDR3 nucleotides are TGTGCCAGCAGCTTAGTAGGACAGGCCTACGAGCAGTACTTC.

The table lists this clonotype with many counts. The chain is built from TRBV5-1 and TRBJ2-1; D might be TRBD2 (6 bases). CDR1 is SGHRS and CDR2 is YFSETQ in the germline V gene. The CDR3 is made up of 16 amino acids. Trimming left V 4 bases short and J 1 base short, with 15 bases between. CDR3 sequence reads: CASSLAGQVSYNEQFF. The CDR3 DNA reads TGCGCCAGCAGCCTGGCGGGGCAGGTTTCCTACAATGAGCAGTTCTTC. The whole variable domain, remainder taken from reference TRBV5-1 and TRBJ2-1, is KAGVTQTPRYLIKTRGQQVTLSCSPISGHRSVSWYQQTPGQGLQFLFEYFSETQRNKGNFPGRFSGRQFSNSRSEMNVSTLELGDSALYLCASSLAGQVSYNEQFFGPGTRLTVL.

This clonotype came up many times. The gene calls are TRBV5-1 and TRBJ2-7; 9 positions match TRBD1. This CDR3 comprises 16 residues. The germline V gene encodes CDR1 SGHRS and CDR2 YFSETQ. V shed 0 bases and J 4 bases; nucleotides not matched to a gene: 8. CDR3 sequence (DNA): TGCGCCAGCAGCTTGGAGTCGACAGGGGGAGGGTACGAGCAGTACTTC. Its protein product is CASSLESTGGGYEQYF.